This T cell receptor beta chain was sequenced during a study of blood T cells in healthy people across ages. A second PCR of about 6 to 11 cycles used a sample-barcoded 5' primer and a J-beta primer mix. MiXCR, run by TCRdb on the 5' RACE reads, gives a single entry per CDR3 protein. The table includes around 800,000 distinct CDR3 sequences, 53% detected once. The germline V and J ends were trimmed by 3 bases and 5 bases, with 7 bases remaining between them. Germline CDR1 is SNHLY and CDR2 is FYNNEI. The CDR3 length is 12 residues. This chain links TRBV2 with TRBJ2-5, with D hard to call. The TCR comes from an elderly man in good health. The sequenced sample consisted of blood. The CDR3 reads CASSDRRETQYF. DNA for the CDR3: TGTGCCAGCAGTGACAGAAGGGAGACCCAGTACTTC.